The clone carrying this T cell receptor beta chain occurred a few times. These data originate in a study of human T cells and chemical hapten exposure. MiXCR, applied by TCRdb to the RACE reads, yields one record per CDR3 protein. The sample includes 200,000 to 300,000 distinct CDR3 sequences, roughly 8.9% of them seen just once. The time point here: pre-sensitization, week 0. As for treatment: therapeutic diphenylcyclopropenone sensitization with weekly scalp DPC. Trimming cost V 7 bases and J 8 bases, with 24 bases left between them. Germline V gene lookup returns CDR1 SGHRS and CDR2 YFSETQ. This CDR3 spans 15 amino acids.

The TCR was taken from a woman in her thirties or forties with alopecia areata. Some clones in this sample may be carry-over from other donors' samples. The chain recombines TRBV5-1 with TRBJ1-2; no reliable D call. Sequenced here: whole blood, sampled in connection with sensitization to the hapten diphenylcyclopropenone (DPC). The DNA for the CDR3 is TGCGCCAGCCACTTACCAGCGGGCCCAAAAACGGGCTACACCTTC. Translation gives CASHLPAGPKTGYTF.